Below, 18 T cell receptor beta chains from the same sample are listed, as sequenced in a study of cytomegalovirus exposure and HLA in healthy donors. PCR involved 60 Vbeta and 13 Jbeta primers. Measured with immunoSEQ multiplex PCR; TCRdb has only the in-frame clones, and not every one. The sample has around 45,000 clones, about 70% seen once. The sequenced sample consisted of PBMCs. These receptors came from a man aged 25-45 years in good health and CMV-seronegative.

This chain joins TRBV30 and TRBJ1-2; D is ambiguous. The germline CDR1 and CDR2 sequences are GTSNPN and SVGIG (reference sequence). This CDR3 has 11 amino acids. Trimming pared 7 bases from V and 6 bases from J, leaving 12 bases between. CDR3 in amino acids: CAFTPSHGYTF. The DNA of the CDR3 is TGTGCCTTCACTCCAAGTCATGGCTACACCTTC.

This chain links TRBV29-1 with TRBJ2-5; 10 nucleotides align to TRBD2. The ends lost 4 bases at V and 1 base at J; junction bases unmatched: 3. The CDR3 sequence is 14 residues long. Germline lookup yields CDR1 SQVTM and CDR2 ANQGSEA. The CDR3 protein is CSVVTSGFQETQYF. The CDR3 region has the DNA TGCAGCGTTGTGACTAGCGGGTTCCAAGAGACCCAGTACTTC.

The chain recombines TRBV27 with TRBJ2-1; TRBD2 aligns across 9 bases. The germline CDR1 and CDR2 sequences are MNHEY and SMNVEV (reference sequence). The CDR3 runs 16 residues. V lost 1 base and J lost 4; bases outside the gene matches: 5. CDR3 sequence: CASSLFSLAGYNEQFF. The CDR3 DNA is TGTGCCAGCAGTTTATTTAGCCTAGCGGGGTACAATGAGCAGTTCTTC.

The DNA of the CDR3 is TGTGCCAGCAGCTTCGGCCCGTCTCGAGGCGAGCAGTACTTC. This sequence encodes CASSFGPSRGEQYF. The chain uses TRBV5-8 and TRBJ2-5, with D unresolved. The end of the DNA aligns better with TRBJ2-7, so the J call may be wrong. Germline V gene sequence: CDR1 SGHTS, CDR2 YDEGEE. The CDR3 has 14 amino acids.

The chain employs TRBV23-1 and TRBJ1-1, with 7 bases matching TRBD1. TRBV23-1 is annotated as an ORF whose role is uncertain. The CDR3 is 15 amino acids. J lost 3 bases, V lost 7 bases, and 11 bases had no gene match. DNA for the CDR3: TGCGCCAGCACCTCGACAGGGAAAGCGCACACTGAAGCTTTCTTT. Protein sequence: CASTSTGKAHTEAFF.

V gene TRBV6-6 combines with J gene TRBJ1-5, with D unclear. V was cut by 3 bases and J by 2 bases, with 11 bases left in between. Germline-derived CDR1 and CDR2 are MNHNY and SVGAGI (reference sequence). The CDR3 contains 15 residues. This CDR3 reads CASSYESQGNQPQHF. The CDR3 DNA reads TGTGCCAGCAGTTATGAGTCTCAGGGCAATCAGCCCCAGCATTTT.

This chain joins TRBV27 and TRBJ2-7; 7 nucleotides agree with TRBD1. Germline CDR1 and CDR2: MNHEY and SMNVEV (reference sequence). With V trimmed by 3 bases and J by 2 bases, 7 bases remained unmatched. This CDR3 contains 15 residues. In DNA, the CDR3 is TGTGCCAGCAGTTTCTCGGGACAGAGGGCCTACGAGCAGTACTTC. Translation gives CASSFSGQRAYEQYF.

Remarks on this clone: The same CDR3 arises from other DNA sequences in this sample as well. The chain combines TRBV5-1 with TRBJ2-3; D call uncertain. Germline values: CDR1 SGHRS, CDR2 YFSETQ. The V end was cut by 0 bases, the J end by 3 bases, with 8 bases between. This CDR3 comprises 14 residues. The CDR3 region is CASSLDSGTDTQYF. The DNA for the CDR3 is TGCGCCAGCAGCTTGGACAGTGGAACAGATACGCAGTATTTT.

This clone turned up a few times. The chain uses TRBV9 and TRBJ1-6, with TRBD1 identical over 9 bases. In germline, CDR1 is SGDLS, CDR2 YYNGEE. With 3 bases clipped from V and 10 bases from J, the junction kept 8 bases outside the gene matches. This CDR3 has 15 residues. This CDR3 reads CASSGQGGIQSPLHF. In DNA form, the CDR3 reads TGTGCCAGCAGCGGACAGGGGGGTATTCAGTCACCCCTCCACTTT.

V usage is TRBV4-1 and J usage is TRBJ2-5; tentatively, D is TRBD2 (6 bases). The germline CDR1 and CDR2 sequences are MGHRA and YSYEKL. CDR3 length: 15 amino acids. Trimming pared 4 bases from V and 1 base from J, leaving 13 bases between. The CDR3, as DNA: TGCGCCAGCAGCCTCCTCGGGAGAACCCAAGAGACCCAGTACTTC. Protein: CASSLLGRTQETQYF.

This clone has a handful of counts. The J gene is TRBJ1-1, the V gene TRBV7-9; 10 bases align to TRBD1. After removal of 2 bases from V and 5 bases from J, the junction contained 8 bases not matched to a gene. Germline lookup yields CDR1 SEHNR and CDR2 FQNEAQ (reference sequence). The CDR3 runs 16 residues. CDR3 residues: CASSLLTRTGGTEAFF. For the CDR3, the DNA is TGTGCCAGCAGCTTACTTACTCGGACAGGGGGGACTGAAGCTTTCTTT.

V gene TRBV11-2 combines with J gene TRBJ2-7, with TRBD2 matching over 9 bases. Trimming at V came to 1 base and at J to 0 bases, leaving 1 base not matched to a gene. Germline loops: CDR1 SGHAT, CDR2 FQNNGV. This CDR3 spans 15 amino acids. CDR3 bases: TGTGCCAGCAGCTTAGGACTAGCGGCCTCCTACGAGCAGTACTTC. Protein: CASSLGLAASYEQYF.

The rearrangement links TRBV19 to TRBJ2-7, with TRBD2 identical over 7 bases. Trimming at V came to 6 bases and at J to 3 bases, leaving 5 bases not matched to a gene. The CDR3 contains 13 residues. Per the germline V gene, CDR1 is LNHDA and CDR2 is SQIVND (reference sequence). CDR3 nucleotide sequence: TGTGCCAGTAGGGAGGGGACTAACTACGAGCAGTACTTC. Amino acids: CASREGTNYEQYF.

The chain links TRBV4-1 to TRBJ2-7, with 13 bases matching TRBD2. V gave up 0 bases and J gave up 1 base; unmatched junction bases: 0. The germline V gene has CDR1 MGHRA and CDR2 YSYEKL. The length of the CDR3 is 16 residues. This chain's CDR3 is CASSQELAGGSYEQYF. The CDR3 DNA reads TGCGCCAGCAGCCAAGAACTAGCGGGAGGGTCCTACGAGCAGTACTTC.

The CDR3 loop is CASSLSGQGMDEQFF. The CDR3, as DNA: TGCGCCAGCAGCTTGTCCGGACAGGGTATGGATGAGCAGTTCTTC. The chain couples TRBV5-1 to TRBJ2-1, with TRBD1 matching 8 bases. Germline CDR1 is SGHRS and CDR2 is YFSETQ. J lost 8 bases, V lost 1 base, and 8 bases had no gene match. CDR3 length: 15 amino acids.

A few counts support this clone. The chain combines TRBV5-1 with TRBJ2-3, with D maybe TRBD2 (5 bases). Germline V gene sequence: CDR1 SGHRS, CDR2 YFSETQ. V lost 2 bases to trimming and J lost 1 base, with 11 bases between them. This CDR3 comprises 15 residues. DNA for the CDR3: TGCGCCAGCAGCTTCTTGAGTAGCGGCACAGATACGCAGTATTTT. Translated, it gives CASSFLSSGTDTQYF.

CDR3 sequence: CAIWTIGTEAFF. The CDR3 DNA is TGTGCCATCTGGACAATAGGCACTGAAGCTTTCTTT. V is TRBV6-4 and J is TRBJ1-1; tentative D call: TRBD1 (5 bases). V lost 10 bases and J 4 bases, leaving 13 bases between the germline ends. The CDR3 has 12 residues. The germline V gene encodes CDR1 MRHNA and CDR2 SNTAGT.

V and J are TRBV4-1 and TRBJ1-2; no definite D call. The V and J ends lost 1 base and 9 bases respectively, with 15 bases between them. The CDR3 totals 14 residues. Germline CDR1 is MGHRA and CDR2 is YSYEKL. The CDR3 loop is CASSQGRGGSRYTF. The CDR3 DNA reads as TGCGCCAGCAGCCAAGGACGGGGAGGGTCGCGCTACACCTTC.